This TCR beta chain was obtained from a study of blood T cell repertoires in COVID-19. The V and J ends lost 3 bases and 2 bases respectively, with 13 bases between them. This CDR3 comprises 16 residues. CDR1 and CDR2 from the germline V gene are MRHNA and SNTAGT. Libraries were prepared by immunoSEQ multiplex PCR; TCRdb keeps only in-frame clonotypes and omits some of them. Found here are some 250,000 clones, approximately 85% of them singletons; the top ten hold 9% to 15%. The genes are TRBV6-4 and TRBJ1-4, with D unclear. The source is a man older than 75 with acute or convalescent COVID-19. Sequencing was done on a sample of peripheral blood. DNA for the CDR3: TGTGCCAGCAGTGATTTGGCCGGAGCGACTAATGAAAAACTGTTTTTT. Its protein product is CASSDLAGATNEKLFF.